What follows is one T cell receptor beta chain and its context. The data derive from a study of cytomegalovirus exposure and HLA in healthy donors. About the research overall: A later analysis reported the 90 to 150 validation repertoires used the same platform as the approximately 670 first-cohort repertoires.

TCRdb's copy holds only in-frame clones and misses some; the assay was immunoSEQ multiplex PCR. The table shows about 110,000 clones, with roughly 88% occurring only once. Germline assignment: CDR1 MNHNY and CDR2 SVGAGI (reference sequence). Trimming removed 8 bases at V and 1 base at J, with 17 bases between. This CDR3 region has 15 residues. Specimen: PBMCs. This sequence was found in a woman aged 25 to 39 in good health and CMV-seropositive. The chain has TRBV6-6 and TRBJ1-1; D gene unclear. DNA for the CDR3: TGTGCCAGCCCCCCGGAGACGTCAACGAACACTGAAGCTTTCTTT. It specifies CASPPETSTNTEAFF.